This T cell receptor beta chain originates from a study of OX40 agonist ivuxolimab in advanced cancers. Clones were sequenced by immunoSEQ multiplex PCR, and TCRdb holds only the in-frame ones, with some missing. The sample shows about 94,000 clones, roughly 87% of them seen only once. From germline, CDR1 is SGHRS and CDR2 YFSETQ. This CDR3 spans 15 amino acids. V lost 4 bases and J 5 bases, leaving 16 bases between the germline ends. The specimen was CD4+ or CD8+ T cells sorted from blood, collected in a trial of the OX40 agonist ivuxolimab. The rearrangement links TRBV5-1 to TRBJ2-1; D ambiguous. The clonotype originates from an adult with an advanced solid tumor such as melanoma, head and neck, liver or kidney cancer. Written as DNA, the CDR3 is TGCGCCAGCAGCCCCGACTCCCCAAAGAACAATGAGCAGTTCTTC. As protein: CASSPDSPKNNEQFF. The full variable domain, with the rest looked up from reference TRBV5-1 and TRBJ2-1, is KAGVTQTPRYLIKTRGQQVTLSCSPISGHRSVSWYQQTPGQGLQFLFEYFSETQRNKGNFPGRFSGRQFSNSRSEMNVSTLELGDSALYLCASSPDSPKNNEQFFGPGTRLTVL.